This TCR beta chain was captured by sequencing in a study of STAT5B mutations in CD4+ large granular lymphocyte leukemia (dated by TCRdb to between 2021 and 2022). With respect to the entire study: Among the healthy controls, the CDR3 'QG' motif was associated with a particular HLA allele. Flow cytometry on FACSCanto II or FACSVerse confirmed that purified fractions exceeded 95% purity among lymphocytes. The TCRbeta repertoires of CD4+ T-cell large granular lymphocyte leukemia patients were compared with the TCRbeta repertoires of healthy blood donors. General study outcomes and caveats: The data were not HLA-matched, and the higher clonality in CD4+ T-LGLL than in CD8+ T-LGLL could be due to the relatively small sample size. CD4-sorted patient repertoires appeared more clonal than healthy CD4+ repertoires, and this difference persisted after removing the putative leukemic clones. Main leukemic clonotypes were private to each patient, although approximately 26% appeared at low frequency in other patients' non-leukemic repertoires. TRBV06-family usage was enriched among the top patient clones (8/27) compared with healthy controls (2/35).

Worth noting for this clone: Its antigen is unknown. Base qualities are not provided; no much larger clone lies one nucleotide away.

Healthy controls were 35 to 40 blood donors whose buffy coats came from the Finnish Red Cross blood service. All TCR-sequenced material derived from peripheral blood: patient blood samples and healthy donor buffy coats. Ficoll-Hypaque gradient centrifugation was used to isolate peripheral blood mononuclear cells. CD4+ cells were purified magnetically from the buffy coats of healthy controls. The Gentra Puregene Cell and Tissue kit was used for genomic DNA extraction, and quantification was performed on a Qubit 2.0 fluorometer. TCRbeta rearrangements were sequenced from genomic DNA using the immunoSEQ assay at survey resolution. For the original study's pipeline: In the TCR sequencing data, the smallest productive clonotype frequency that could be detected was 2.59 x 10-5. Only productive TCRbeta rearrangements, meaning sequences that were complete and in-frame, were kept for the analyses. The clonality of each sample was calculated as Simpson clonality in the immunoSEQ Analyzer version 3.0. Clones were binned by frequency as very rare, small, medium, large (1-20%) or hyperexpanded (>20%). Generation probabilities were estimated with OLGA 1.2.3, V-gene circos plots were made with VDJtools, specificities were looked up in VDJdb, and CDR3 motifs were identified with GLIPH. TCRdb took over this immuneACCESS table, retaining in-frame rearrangements with V and J assigned. Such tables are incomplete; in checked studies, under half of the missing clones stem from an unresolved V gene, and the remainder is unexplained. That table furnishes V, J and clone size, whereas the DNA furnished D and trimming. The sample data list 40,000 to 45,000 clones, and approximately 84% of these were observed just once. Under 0.4% of the sample is taken by the ten largest.

CDR3 length: 13 amino acids, cysteine to phenylalanine. The DNA shown is the 39-base CDR3, in frame from base 1. The junction shows trimming of 8 bases on V and 0 bases on J, and the gene matches do not reach 4 bases of it. CDR1 is given as GTSNPN and CDR2 as SVGIG, both from the germline V gene (reference sequence). The sequence derives from a human donor in good health. The rearranged segments are TRBV30 and TRBJ2-3, with 8 bases aligning to TRBD2. The specimen sequenced was CD4+ T cells from blood buffy coats. The CDR3 reads CAVAGSSTDTQYF. In nucleotide form, the sequence is TGTGCCGTAGCGGGGTCTAGCACAGATACGCAGTATTTT.